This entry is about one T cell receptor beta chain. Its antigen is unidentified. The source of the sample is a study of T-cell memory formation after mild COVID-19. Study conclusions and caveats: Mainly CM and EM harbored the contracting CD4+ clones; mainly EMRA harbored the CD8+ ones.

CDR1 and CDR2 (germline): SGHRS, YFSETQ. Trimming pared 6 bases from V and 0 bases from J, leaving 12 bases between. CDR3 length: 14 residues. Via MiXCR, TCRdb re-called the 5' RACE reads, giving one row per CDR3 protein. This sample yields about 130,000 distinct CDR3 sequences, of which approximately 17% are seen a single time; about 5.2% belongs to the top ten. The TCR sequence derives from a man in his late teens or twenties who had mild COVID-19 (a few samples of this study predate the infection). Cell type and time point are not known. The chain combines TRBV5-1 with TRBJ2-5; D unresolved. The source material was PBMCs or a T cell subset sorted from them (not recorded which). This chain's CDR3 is CASIPGEDQETQYF. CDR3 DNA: TGCGCCAGCATCCCAGGCGAAGACCAAGAGACCCAGTACTTC.